This entry describes one T cell receptor beta chain. This clone was seen a single time. Its antigen is currently not known. Base qualities were left out, and no much larger clone turns up one base away. The cohort consisted of 666 healthy bone marrow donors. At the time of sampling, every cohort member was nominally healthy, though immune exposures that went unrecorded were likely present. The donor tested CMV seropositive and was one of the 289 seropositive cohort members. Each donor provided a peripheral blood sample, and peripheral blood mononuclear cells were used for TCR beta sequencing. The Qiagen DNeasy Blood Extraction Kit was used to extract genomic DNA from the blood cell samples. Its CDR3 holds 15 amino acids, cysteine through phenylalanine. Just the 45-base CDR3 DNA is kept, in frame starting at base 1. After removal of 2 bases from V and 5 bases from J, the junction retains 7 bases not matched to a gene. Via the germline V gene, CDR1 is KGHSH and CDR2 LQKENI.

The data were taken from a study of cytomegalovirus exposure and HLA in healthy donors (dated by TCRdb to 2016 to 2017). Regarding the complete study: An earlier analysis of several hundred of the donors reported more than 250 Gb of sequence data and some 100 million unique TCR beta sequences from 150 million to 200 million T cells. Donor age, sex, ethnicity and CMV serostatus were collected together with the repertoire data. The study aimed to test whether signatures of past pathogen exposure could be identified by cataloging public T cell receptors. The study used immunosequencing to profile the T cell repertoires of around 600 subjects and linked those repertoires to cytomegalovirus serostatus. In a later analysis, previously published TCR beta repertoires from 550 to 750 donors were re-analyzed and high-resolution HLA genotyping was added so that TCR occurrence patterns could be studied. On average, around 240,000 unique TCR beta nucleotide sequences were sequenced per donor among 350 to 400 genotyped donors of the cohort, with about 17% of those sequences being non-productive. Because of strong linkage in the cohort, roughly five DR-DQ haplotypes were treated as single units for association and clustering. All discovery cohort repertoires had been generated using a single sequencing platform. Besides the first cohort of more than 650 subjects, a separate validation cohort made up of over a hundred different subjects was used. Class I and class II HLA loci were covered by the typing at four-digit resolution. In an earlier analysis of 500 to 650 of the donors, high-throughput TCR beta sequencing was used to judge whether each TCR beta V gene segment behaved as functional or pseudogenic. Of the roughly 400 genotyped donors, 80% to 90% were placed in the genetic ancestry cluster associated with self-reported Caucasian donors. The number of typed donors differed by locus: roughly 620-640 for A, B, C, DRB1 and DQB1; approximately 520 for DQA1; approximately 600 for DPA1; and about 470 for DPB1. The later analysis used no new phenotypic data to find candidate immune exposures, relying instead on TCR beta sequences and their occurrence across donors. A later genetic analysis took genome-wide SNP genotypes for about 55% of the 666 donors and used that subset as a discovery cohort. An early release that covered some 630 HLA-typed donors contained approximately 300 gigabases of sequencing data and 70 million to 100 million unique TCR sequences. The study combined high-throughput TCR immunosequencing, statistical association of individual TCRs with disease status, and machine learning to predict cytomegalovirus infection status.

Results the study describes overall, beyond this receptor: In a later analysis, the rate of TCR association differed among HLA loci, with DRB1 alleles having the most associated TCRs and HLA-C alleles having the fewest. Because the 87-base-pair reads could not distinguish some IMGT-functional V segments, including TRBV6-2 and TRBV6-3, those segments were excluded. The authors suggested that the approach could potentially be generalized to other disease states and immunological phenotypes. An earlier analysis of several hundred of the donors showed that most TCR beta V segments appeared in productive rearrangements either about 90% or about 30% of the time, which broadly matched IMGT annotations. Cytomegalovirus status was reported to be diagnosed by the classifier with high specificity and sensitivity in both the original and validation cohorts. HLA typing was unavailable for some donors at each locus, so association tests used only the typed subset. While some public TCRs were present in many individuals, most TCR sequences turned up only very rarely across donors. According to a later genetic analysis, donors in an Asian-associated ancestry cluster had fewer N-insertions in productive TCRs than the approximately 650-donor mean. Presence/absence analyses assumed roughly uniform sequencing depth across donors, an assumption that may not hold. This cohort had only TCR beta chains sequenced, and the lack of alpha or paired-chain data limited which features could be detected. In a later genetic analysis, a missense DCLRE1C variant was associated with V-gene and J-gene trimming of TCR beta chains, and the association was replicated in an independent cohort. In vitro tests confirmed that a few of the cytomegalovirus-associated TCR beta chains recognize cytomegalovirus antigens. The sequencing pipeline was judged likely to have produced a cluster of highly shared sequence variants as a technical artifact. Correlated functional status among segregating V segments might be attributable to linkage disequilibrium, but an unknown experimental factor could not be ruled out. A later analysis found that most CMV-associated TCR beta chains appeared HLA-restricted, with HLA associations seemingly driven largely by CMV exposure. Several of the top co-occurrence clusters appeared to be linked to parvovirus B19, influenza, CMV and Epstein-Barr virus, according to a later analysis. Assigning TCR associations to individual alleles was difficult when HLA alleles, especially DR and DQ, strongly co-occurred. In a later analysis, HLA-associated TCR beta chains were found to be more clonally expanded and to have lower generation probabilities than equally common non-associated chains. In a later analysis, around 17,000 TCR beta sequences were associated with specific HLA alleles at a false discovery rate of 0.05. The only immune exposure information available for the cohort was CMV serostatus. About 15 rarely observed V segments, including chromosome 9 orphons, were excluded from the earlier analysis of some 590 of the donors because counts were too low. A further reported finding was that TCR beta sequences accurately predicted the HLA-A and HLA-B alleles for most subjects in the first cohort. In the study, some 160 TCR beta chains were listed as associated with cytomegalovirus.

Library creation used the immunoSEQ multiplex PCR assay. For the multiplex PCR, a mixture combining 60 forward primers for TCR Vbeta segments and 13 reverse primers for TCR Jbeta segments was used. Amplification of the CDR3 region of rearranged TCR beta genes was performed with a multiplex PCR assay on genomic DNA. The Illumina HiSeq System was used to sequence the amplified TCR beta libraries as 87-base-pair reads. In the authors' own workflow: A later analysis counted approximately 84 million unique TCR beta chains across the 550 to 750 repertoires, and some 11 million of these chains were shared by at least two donors. To remove PCR and sequencing errors, raw reads were error-corrected and collapsed into unique sequences using a nearest-neighbor algorithm that merged closely related sequences. V, D and J gene segments were assigned by aligning CDR3 sequences to IMGT reference sequences. Each retained sequence needed at least a six-nucleotide match to both a V gene segment and a J gene segment. Rearrangements were called productive when the CDR3 lacked stop codons and stayed in frame with V and J; all others were non-productive. Following IMGT convention, CDR3 was defined as the stretch from the second conserved V-encoded cysteine up to the conserved J-encoded phenylalanine. The earlier analysis of about 620 of the donors excluded sequences that lacked an unambiguous match to a single V gene segment. An earlier analysis of roughly 590 of the donors called V segments functional above 56.7% productive rearrangements and segregating when the between-donor standard deviation exceeded 5%. A statistical classification framework was developed to diagnose cytomegalovirus status using the catalog of TCR beta chain sequences. V and J gene assignment, in a later analysis, came from comparing TCR nucleotide sequences with IMGT/GENE-DB human TR gene sequences. The TCRdist pipeline was used in a later analysis to assign CDR3 sequences and most-parsimonious VDJ recombination scenarios. A later analysis defined each TCR beta chain by its CDR3 amino acid sequence plus V-gene family, and excluded reads lacking a unique V-gene family. A later analysis removed 592 highly shared, low-generation-probability nucleotide sequences to deal with suspected cross-contamination and a sequencing artifact. In a later analysis, a clonal expansion index for each public chain was calculated from normalized within-repertoire ranks of inferred template counts. In a later analysis, generation probabilities were computed using a VDJ recombination model fitted to out-of-frame rearrangements, and the results were checked against IGoR. Hypergeometric tests were used in a later analysis to score TCR-TCR, TCR-HLA and TCR-CMV co-occurrence, with a repertoire-size bias correction applied to the TCR pairs. False discovery rates were estimated in a later analysis by permuting HLA or CMV assignments 20 times. In a later analysis, co-occurring TCRs were grouped using DBSCAN, and TCRdist sequence similarity was added for clustering within HLA-allele-positive subsets. For co-occurrence clustering, repertoires with fewer than 30,000 or more than 120,000 public chains were excluded, along with five or six repertoires with anomalous nucleotide sharing. Imported from immuneACCESS, the table was reduced by TCRdb to in-frame sequences with V and J called. These copies leave out some clones; in studies compared against another copy, an unresolved V gene accounts for under half, and the cause of the remainder is not known. The DNA gave D and trimming, while V, J and clone size come from that table. The sample profile shows fewer than 300,000 clones; roughly 90% of them were found once. Almost 4% of the sample belongs to the ten largest clones.

This clonotype originated in a man aged 35 to 55 in good health and CMV-seropositive. The sample was PBMCs. The V and J segments used are TRBV18 and TRBJ2-7, and 9 junction bases match TRBD2. The CDR3 region reads CASSPVAGAVDEQYF. The sequence in DNA is TGTGCCAGCTCACCAGTAGCGGGAGCGGTTGACGAGCAGTACTTC. Supplemented by the reference TRBV18 and TRBJ2-7 proteins around the CDR3, the complete variable domain is NAGVMQNPRHLVRRRGQEARLRCSPMKGHSHVYWYRQLPEEGLKFMVYLQKENIIDESGMPKERFSAEFPKEGPSILRIQQVVRGDSAAYFCASSPVAGAVDEQYFGPGTRLTVT.